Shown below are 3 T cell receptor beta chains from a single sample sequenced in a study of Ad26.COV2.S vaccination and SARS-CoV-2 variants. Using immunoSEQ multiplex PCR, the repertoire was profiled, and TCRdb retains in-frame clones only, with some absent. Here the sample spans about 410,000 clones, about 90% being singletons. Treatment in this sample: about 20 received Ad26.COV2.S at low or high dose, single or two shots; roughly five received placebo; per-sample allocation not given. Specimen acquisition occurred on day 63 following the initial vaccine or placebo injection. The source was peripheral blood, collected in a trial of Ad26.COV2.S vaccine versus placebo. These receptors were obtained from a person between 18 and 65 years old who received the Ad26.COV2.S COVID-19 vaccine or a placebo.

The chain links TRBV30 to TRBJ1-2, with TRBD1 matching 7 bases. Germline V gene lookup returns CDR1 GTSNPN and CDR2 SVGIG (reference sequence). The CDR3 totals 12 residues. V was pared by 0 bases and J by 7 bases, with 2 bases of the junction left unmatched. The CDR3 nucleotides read TGTGCCTGGAGTGTACGGGACAGTGGCTACACCTTC. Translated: CAWSVRDSGYTF.

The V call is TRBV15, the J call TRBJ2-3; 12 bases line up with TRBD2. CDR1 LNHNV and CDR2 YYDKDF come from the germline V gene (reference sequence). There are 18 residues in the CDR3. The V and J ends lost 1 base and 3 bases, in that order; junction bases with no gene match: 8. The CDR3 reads CATSRAPSGGVFTDTQYF. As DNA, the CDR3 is TGTGCCACCAGCAGAGCACCTAGCGGGGGGGTTTTTACAGATACGCAGTATTTT.

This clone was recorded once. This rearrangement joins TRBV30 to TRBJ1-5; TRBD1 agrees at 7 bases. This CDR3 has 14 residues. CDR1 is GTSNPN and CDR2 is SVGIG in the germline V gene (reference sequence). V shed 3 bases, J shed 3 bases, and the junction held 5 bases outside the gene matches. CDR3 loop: CAWSGTANNQPQHF. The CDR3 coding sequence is TGTGCCTGGAGCGGGACAGCTAACAATCAGCCCCAGCATTTT.